This T cell receptor beta chain stems from a study of circulating CD8 cells and anti-PD-1 response in melanoma. In the study overall: Non-responders showed stable or progressive disease; responders showed complete or partial response.

General study findings and limits: Only baseline and M1 samples entered the published repertoire comparisons. DNEG was most diverse; TIGIT repertoires were least diverse. Most experiments lacked replicates.

The QIAseq Immune Repertoire TCR panel built the libraries from about 14 ng of total RNA. TCRdb re-called the reads through MiXCR, storing one row per CDR3 protein. The data show hundreds of distinct CDR3 sequences, with roughly 8.8% seen just once and about 50% held by the top ten. Germline-derived CDR1 and CDR2 are SGHAT and FQNNGV. This CDR3 spans 16 amino acids. Trimming took 5 bases from V and 2 from J, leaving 18 bases between them. This clonotype is medium-sized in the sample. Its antigen is not known. Live CD3+CD8+TCRalphabeta+ cells were sorted into four subsets by PD-1 and/or TIGIT. Sequenced here: CD8+ T cells from PBMCs, sampled at baseline or after one month of anti-PD-1 therapy (not recorded which). The source is a human donor with melanoma. The chain links TRBV11-2 to TRBJ2-5, with a tentative D call TRBD2 (5 bases). CDR3 in DNA: TGTGCCAGCAGCGCCCGGACGAGGGATTCTCAAGAGACCCAGTACTTC. Its protein is CASSARTRDSQETQYF.